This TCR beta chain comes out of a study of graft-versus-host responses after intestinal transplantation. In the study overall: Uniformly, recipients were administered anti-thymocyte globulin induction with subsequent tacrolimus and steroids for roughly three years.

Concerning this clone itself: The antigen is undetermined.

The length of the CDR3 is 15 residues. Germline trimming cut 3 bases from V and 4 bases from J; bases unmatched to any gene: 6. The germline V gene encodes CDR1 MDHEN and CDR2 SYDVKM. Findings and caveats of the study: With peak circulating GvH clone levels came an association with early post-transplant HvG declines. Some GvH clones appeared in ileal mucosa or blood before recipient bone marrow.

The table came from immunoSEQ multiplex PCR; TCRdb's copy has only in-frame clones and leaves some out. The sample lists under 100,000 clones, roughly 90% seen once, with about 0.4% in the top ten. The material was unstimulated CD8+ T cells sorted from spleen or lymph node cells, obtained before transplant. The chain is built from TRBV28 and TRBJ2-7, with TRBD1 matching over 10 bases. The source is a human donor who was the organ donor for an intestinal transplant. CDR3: CASSFRDRGRYEQYF. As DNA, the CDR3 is TGTGCCAGCAGTTTCCGGGACAGGGGAAGGTACGAGCAGTACTTC.